A selection of T cell receptor beta chains follows, all from one sample in a study. From the 5' RACE reads, TCRdb called clonotypes with MiXCR, one entry per CDR3 protein. The top ten hold 10% to 13% of the sample, which has about 1,500 distinct CDR3 sequences, 8% seen once. Sequencing used central memory T cells from blood PBMCs. The source of these receptors is a female donor with HIV. Each CDR3 is given with its conserved first and last residue. The D gene is left open where the match is weak. The size field is filled for only some rows; it gives once, few, many or a size class.

J gene	clone size	D gene	V gene	CDR3 protein	CDR3 DNA
TRBJ1-2	medium-sized	.	TRBV7-2	CASSSGPFGYTF	TGTGCCAGCAGCTCTGGACCCTTTGGCTACACCTTC
TRBJ1-3	few	.	TRBV30	CAWSKPGISGNTIYF	TGTGCCTGGAGTAAGCCAGGTATATCTGGAAACACCATATATTTT
TRBJ1-2	.	TRBD1	TRBV6-1	CASRKTQDREGYTF	TGTGCCAGCAGAAAGACACAAGACAGGGAAGGCTACACCTTC
TRBJ1-1	medium-sized	.	TRBV12-3/TRBV12-4	CASSPRTVLFGTEAFF	TGTGCCAGCAGTCCCAGGACTGTACTTTTCGGCACTGAAGCTTTCTTT
TRBJ2-1	few	.	TRBV7-6	CASSAAPRRGEQFF	TGTGCCAGCAGCGCCGCCCCTCGTCGTGGTGAGCAGTTCTTC
TRBJ2-1	few	.	TRBV11-3	CASSPGGANNEQFF	TGTGCCAGCAGCCCCGGCGGGGCCAACAATGAGCAGTTCTTC
TRBJ1-1	.	.	TRBV12-3/TRBV12-4	CASRRAGQTEAFF	TGTGCCAGCAGACGGGCTGGACAGACTGAAGCTTTCTTT
TRBJ1-5	few	.	TRBV29-1	CSVGGSNQPQHF	TGCAGCGTGGGGGGCAGCAATCAGCCCCAGCATTTT
TRBJ2-3	.	.	TRBV20-1	CSASGGGRGLSVNTQYF	TGCAGTGCTAGCGGGGGAGGAAGGGGACTCAGTGTGAATACGCAGTATTTT
TRBJ1-2	few	TRBD1	TRBV6-2/TRBV6-3	CASTEDRANYGYTF	TGTGCCAGCACCGAGGACAGGGCTAACTATGGCTACACCTTC
TRBJ1-1	few	.	TRBV30	CAWRPKEFSRTFF	TGTGCCTGGAGGCCTAAAGAGTTCTCGAGGACTTTCTTT
TRBJ1-1	few	TRBD1	TRBV2	CASIRQGVRTEAFF	TGTGCCAGCATCCGACAGGGGGTGAGGACTGAAGCTTTCTTT
TRBJ1-1	.	TRBD1	TRBV6-5	CASSYGTGLTTEAFF	TGTGCCAGCAGTTATGGGACAGGTTTAACCACTGAAGCTTTCTTT
TRBJ1-5	few	.	TRBV29-1	CAAGGEGQPQHF	TGCGCAGCAGGAGGGGAAGGACAGCCCCAGCATTTT
TRBJ1-3	few	.	TRBV7-2	CASSLKAGNTIYF	TGTGCCAGCAGCTTGAAGGCGGGAAACACCATATATTTT
TRBJ2-3	medium-sized	TRBD1	TRBV5-1	CASSGTGSTDTQYF	TGCGCCAGCAGCGGGACAGGGAGCACAGATACGCAGTATTTT
TRBJ2-2	.	.	TRBV7-8	CASSLVDTGELFF	TGTGCCAGCAGCTTAGTGGACACCGGGGAGCTGTTTTTT
TRBJ1-3	.	TRBD1	TRBV7-9	CASSGAGQSSGNTIYF	TGTGCCAGCAGCGGGGCGGGACAGAGCTCTGGAAACACCATATATTTT
TRBJ1-5	medium-sized	.	TRBV10-1	CANSPLADDLSNQPQHF	TGCGCCAACTCACCCCTGGCAGATGATTTGAGCAATCAGCCCCAGCATTTT
TRBJ2-1	few	.	TRBV7-9	CASSHEVHEQFF	TGTGCCAGCAGCCACGAGGTCCATGAGCAGTTCTTC
TRBJ2-6	.	.	TRBV5-5	CASSSGGRANVLTF	TGTGCCAGCAGCTCAGGCGGAAGGGCCAACGTCCTGACTTTC
TRBJ1-3	.	.	TRBV4-1	CASTQEGRGNTIYF	TGCGCCAGCACCCAAGAGGGGAGGGGAAACACCATATATTTT
TRBJ1-1	few	.	TRBV6-5	CASSYQGTAEAFF	TGTGCCAGCAGTTACCAGGGTACGGCTGAAGCTTTCTTT
TRBJ1-2	.	TRBD1	TRBV4-3	CASGTGGGYGYTF	TGCGCCAGCGGAACAGGGGGCGGCTATGGCTACACCTTC
TRBJ2-1	medium-sized	TRBD2	TRBV7-2	CASRPGRATSGYNEQFF	TGTGCCAGCAGGCCCGGACGGGCGACTAGCGGCTACAATGAGCAGTTCTTC
TRBJ1-2	large	TRBD1	TRBV30	CAWTGGGAGYTF	TGTGCCTGGACAGGGGGCGGCGCTGGCTACACCTTC
TRBJ1-4	large	TRBD1	TRBV30	CAWSVTGSGEKLFF	TGTGCCTGGAGTGTGACAGGGTCAGGAGAAAAACTGTTTTTT
TRBJ1-2	.	TRBD1	TRBV20-1	CSARGEERGYTF	TGCAGTGCCAGGGGGGAGGAGAGAGGCTACACCTTC
TRBJ1-1	large	.	TRBV30	CAWSVPLPNTEAFF	TGTGCCTGGAGTGTACCGCTTCCGAACACTGAAGCTTTCTTT
TRBJ1-1	medium-sized	.	TRBV5-6	CASSRGWGETAPNTEAFF	TGTGCCAGCAGCCGAGGGTGGGGGGAGACAGCCCCGAACACTGAAGCTTTCTTT
TRBJ1-1	few	.	TRBV21-1	CASTPPRGTEAFF	TGTGCCAGTACACCCCCCCGGGGCACTGAAGCTTTCTTT
TRBJ1-6	medium-sized	.	TRBV7-7	CASSLARGVRSPLHF	TGTGCCAGCAGCTTGGCCAGGGGTGTTAGGTCACCCCTCCACTTT
TRBJ2-5	.	.	TRBV7-9	CASSLARKGEGFQETQYF	TGTGCCAGCAGCTTAGCCCGCAAGGGAGAGGGCTTCCAAGAGACCCAGTACTTC
TRBJ2-1	few	.	TRBV12-3/TRBV12-4	CASSPDPGLASYNEQFF	TGTGCCAGCAGTCCCGACCCCGGCCTAGCTTCCTACAATGAGCAGTTCTTC
TRBJ1-6	large	.	TRBV10-3	CAISESKGGNSPLHF	TGTGCCATCAGTGAGTCGAAGGGGGGGAATTCACCCCTCCACTTT
TRBJ1-2	medium-sized	TRBD1	TRBV5-4	CASSATGNYGYTF	TGTGCCAGCAGCGCGACAGGGAACTATGGCTACACCTTC
TRBJ2-6	medium-sized	TRBD1	TRBV11-3	CASSPGTGNGANVLTF	TGTGCCAGCAGCCCCGGGACAGGGAACGGGGCCAACGTCCTGACTTTC
TRBJ1-6	few	.	TRBV5-6	CASSLPPEVPGSPLHF	TGTGCCAGCAGCTTGCCTCCTGAGGTACCAGGGTCACCCCTCCACTTT
TRBJ2-1	few	TRBD1	TRBV10-1	CASSEAGTGSAEQFF	TGCGCCAGCAGTGAGGCCGGGACAGGGAGCGCTGAGCAGTTCTTC
TRBJ2-5	few	.	TRBV20-1	CSATGGDETQYF	TGCAGTGCTACCGGGGGAGACGAGACCCAGTACTTC
TRBJ2-3	.	.	TRBV24-1	CATSDADRLGVGDTQYF	TGTGCCACCAGTGATGCGGACAGACTTGGGGTTGGGGATACGCAGTATTTT
TRBJ1-2	large	.	TRBV30	CAWDGQSNNYGYTF	TGTGCCTGGGATGGACAGTCTAACAACTATGGCTACACCTTC
TRBJ1-3	.	.	TRBV28	CASRAVSGNTIYF	TGTGCCAGTCGGGCAGTCTCTGGAAACACCATATATTTT
TRBJ1-1	medium-sized	.	TRBV29-1	CSVVVSGDTEAFF	TGCAGCGTTGTTGTGTCTGGGGACACTGAAGCTTTCTTT
TRBJ1-3	.	.	TRBV20-1	CSARPDLGNTIYF	TGCAGTGCTAGACCGGACCTAGGAAACACCATATATTTT